These 30 T cell receptor beta chains originate from one sample sequenced in a study of CD8 T cells in Susac syndrome. Random hexamers primed reverse transcription of roughly 0.5 to 1 ug RNA. TCRdb itself ran the immunoSEQ multiplex PCR reads through MiXCR, one entry per CDR3 protein. The sample shows approximately 170,000 distinct CDR3 sequences, about 90% of them seen only once. Sequencing input: CD4+ T cells from PBMCs. Receptor source: a human donor in good health.

The rearrangement joins TRBV15 to TRBJ2-3; TRBD1 might be the D (5 bases). Looked up from germline, CDR1 is LNHNV and CDR2 is YYDKDF (reference sequence). CDR3 length equals 16 residues. V was pared by 0 bases and J by 5 bases, with 15 bases between. Here the CDR3 DNA reads TGTGCCACCAGCAGAGAGAACAGGAGATCGGGAGATACGCAGTATTTT. Its protein product is CATSRENRRSGDTQYF.

The chain links TRBV28 to TRBJ2-5; 10 bases are shared with TRBD1. Germline V gene lookup returns CDR1 MDHEN and CDR2 SYDVKM. CDR3 length: 17 amino acids. Trimming cost V 4 bases and J 4 bases; bases outside gene matches: 12. The CDR3 DNA reads TGTGCCAGCAGTTCCGCCCCCGGGACAGGGGATGGAGAGACCCAGTACTTC. Its protein product is CASSSAPGTGDGETQYF.

The chain has TRBV9 and TRBJ2-5; D gene ambiguous. Germline CDR1 reads SGDLS; CDR2 reads YYNGEE. The CDR3 has 14 amino acids. Trimming removed 4 bases from V and 5 bases from J, with 15 bases in between. CDR3 DNA: TGTGCCAGCAGCTCCCCCCTCCGTCTTGAGACCCAGTACTTC. It yields the protein CASSSPLRLETQYF.

This chain connects TRBV20-1 to TRBJ1-2; 8 nucleotides agree with TRBD1. The CDR3 is made up of 15 amino acids. V was clipped by 3 bases and J by 4 bases; unmatched bases: 10. In germline, CDR1 is DFQATT, CDR2 SNEGSKA (reference sequence). The CDR3 protein is CSARVGTGGPYGYTF. DNA for the CDR3: TGCAGTGCTAGGGTCGGGACAGGTGGACCCTATGGCTACACCTTC.

The rearrangement uses TRBV7-9 and TRBJ2-5, with D unresolved. CDR1 and CDR2 (germline): SEHNR, FQNEAQ (reference sequence). The CDR3 extends over 13 amino acids. Between the trimmed V and J ends, which lost 1 base and 2 bases, there was a span of 5 bases. CDR3 nucleotide sequence: TGTGCCAGCAGCTTAGTCCCACAAGAGACCCAGTACTTC. It yields the protein CASSLVPQETQYF.

The chain is built from TRBV7-9 and TRBJ2-7; 10 nucleotides agree with TRBD1. J gave up 7 bases and V 3 bases, and 6 bases lay outside the gene matches. Germline V gene data show CDR1 as SEHNR and CDR2 as FQNEAQ (reference sequence). The CDR3 contains 14 residues. CDR3 loop: CASSFGQGVEEQYF. CDR3 in DNA: TGTGCCAGCAGCTTCGGACAGGGGGTAGAAGAGCAGTACTTC.

The V call is TRBV6-2 or TRBV6-3, the J call TRBJ2-1; D is unresolved. The V gene's germline CDR1 is MNHEY and CDR2 SVGEGT. The ends were cut back, 8 bases at V and 3 bases at J, with 23 bases in the middle. CDR3 length: 17 amino acids. CDR3: CASRKSSGDALYNEQFF. The CDR3 DNA sequence: TGTGCCAGCCGCAAGAGTTCCGGTGATGCTCTCTACAATGAGCAGTTCTTC.

The chain joins TRBV29-1 to TRBJ2-5; 9 positions match TRBD1. Germline CDR1 SQVTM, CDR2 ANQGSEA. The CDR3 totals 12 residues. J lost 4 bases, V lost 8 bases, and 5 bases had no gene match. This CDR3 is CSTGQGTETQYF. The CDR3 nucleotides are TGCAGCACGGGACAGGGTACAGAGACCCAGTACTTC.

This clonotype has a single count. The CDR3 reads CASRRQIDQPQHF. The CDR3 DNA reads TGTGCCAGCAGGAGACAGATTGATCAGCCCCAGCATTTT. V is TRBV2 and J is TRBJ1-5; a possible D gene is TRBD1 (5 bases). The germline gives CDR1 SNHLY, CDR2 FYNNEI. V was cut by 6 bases and J by 5 bases, with 11 bases left in between. This CDR3 is built from 13 residues.

The chain carries TRBV27 and TRBJ2-4; 8 bases agree with TRBD1. CDR1 MNHEY and CDR2 SMNVEV come from the germline V gene (reference sequence). V lost 3 bases, J lost 0 bases, and 1 base stayed unmatched. CDR3 length: 15 amino acids. CDR3 amino acids: CASSLTGVAKNIQYF. CDR3 sequence (DNA): TGTGCCAGCAGTTTGACAGGGGTAGCCAAAAACATTCAGTACTTC.

This chain connects TRBV20-1 to TRBJ1-2; D might be TRBD1 (5 bases). The V end lost 3 bases, the J end lost 4 bases, and 12 bases lay between the germline ends. CDR1 and CDR2 (germline): DFQATT, SNEGSKA (reference sequence). The CDR3 has 13 amino acids. CDR3 region: CSASDPGGYGYTF. Written as DNA, the CDR3 is TGCAGTGCTAGTGACCCTGGGGGCTATGGCTACACCTTC.

This clonotype showed up just once. The chain recombines TRBV28 with TRBJ2-7; 8 bases line up with TRBD2. V was clipped by 5 bases and J by 2 bases; unmatched bases: 5. Germline V lookup: CDR1 MDHEN, CDR2 SYDVKM. There are 14 residues in the CDR3. The CDR3 reads CASSVTSGAYEQYF. The CDR3 DNA sequence: TGTGCCAGCAGTGTTACTAGCGGTGCCTACGAGCAGTACTTC.

As for this clonotype: At one boundary the junction diverges from the germline segment, which might be a read error. The rearrangement joins TRBV5-1 to TRBJ2-5; the D gene could be TRBD1 or TRBD2 (5 bases each). The CDR3 totals 16 residues. Per the germline V gene, CDR1 is SGHRS and CDR2 is YFSETQ. CDR3 in amino acids: CASSLGSPDAVGTQCF. CDR3 coding DNA: TGCGCCAGCAGCTTGGGATCCCCGGACGCGGTCGGGACCCAGTGCTTC.

CDR3 protein: CASSLIAGGPNEQFF. The CDR3 DNA reads as TGTGCCAGCTCACTTATAGCGGGAGGGCCAAATGAGCAGTTCTTC. The chain uses TRBV18 and TRBJ2-1; TRBD2 aligns across 11 bases. The V segment lost 4 bases and the J segment 7 bases; nucleotides outside the gene matches: 6. Germline CDR1 KGHSH, CDR2 LQKENI. This CDR3 contains 15 residues.

This clonotype was detected only once. The CDR3 spells CASSPRRTSSYNEQFF. The CDR3 DNA sequence: TGTGCCAGCAGCCCAAGACGGACGAGCTCCTACAATGAGCAGTTCTTC. The chain uses TRBV7-9 and TRBJ2-1; no firm D call. CDR3 length: 16 amino acids. Trimming pared 5 bases from V and 0 bases from J, leaving 14 bases between. The germline V gene has CDR1 SEHNR and CDR2 FQNEAQ (reference sequence).

The genes are TRBV7-3 and TRBJ1-5; the D is unclear. This CDR3 region has 15 residues. The germline V gene encodes CDR1 SGHTA and CDR2 FQGTGA. The V gene lost 5 bases and the J gene lost 0 bases, with 11 bases spanning the gap. CDR3 region: CASSPPGGSNQPQHF. CDR3 sequence (DNA): TGTGCCAGCAGCCCCCCAGGAGGTAGCAATCAGCCCCAGCATTTT.

The rearrangement joins TRBV29-1 to TRBJ1-2, with D unclear. Germline V lookup: CDR1 SQVTM, CDR2 ANQGSEA. The CDR3 runs to 12 residues. V dropped 2 bases and J dropped 12 bases, with 16 bases sitting between them. CDR3 sequence (DNA): TGCAGCGTTGAATTGGGTGGTGGCCGGAACACCTTC. This sequence encodes CSVELGGGRNTF.

The genes are TRBV3-1 and TRBJ2-7; tentatively, D is TRBD1 (5 bases). The germline V gene has CDR1 LGHDT and CDR2 YNNKEL (reference sequence). This CDR3 has 13 residues. Trimming left V 5 bases short and J 6 bases short, with 14 bases between. This CDR3 reads CASSKMDNFEQYF. The CDR3 DNA follows: TGTGCCAGCAGCAAAATGGACAATTTCGAGCAGTACTTC.

The chain has TRBV7-9 and TRBJ1-1; the D is unclear. V dropped 8 bases and J dropped 4 bases, with 11 bases sitting between them. Germline-derived CDR1 and CDR2 are SEHNR and FQNEAQ (reference sequence). CDR3 size: 12 residues. CDR3 residues: CASLTVGTEAFF. The CDR3 DNA reads TGTGCCAGCTTGACGGTGGGCACTGAAGCTTTCTTT.

This chain connects TRBV6-1 to TRBJ2-4, with D perhaps TRBD1 (7 bases). The germline V gene has CDR1 MNHNS and CDR2 SASEGT. This CDR3 contains 13 residues. V lost 6 bases and J 7 bases, leaving 13 bases between the germline ends. The CDR3 DNA sequence: TGTGCCAGCAGCGGCTCAGGGGGGAACATTCAGTACTTC. It encodes CASSGSGGNIQYF.

This clonotype was observed once. The chain carries TRBV29-1 and TRBJ2-3; either TRBD1 or TRBD2 may fit D (6 bases each). The ends were cut back, 5 bases at V and 6 bases at J, with 12 bases in the middle. Germline CDR1 SQVTM, CDR2 ANQGSEA. The CDR3 consists of 12 residues. The CDR3 DNA reads as TGCAGCGTTAATAGAGGGGGGGATACGCAGTATTTT. Amino acids: CSVNRGGDTQYF.

This clonotype was detected only once. The CDR3 protein is CAWSDGTDQPQHF. The CDR3 nucleotides are TGTGCCTGGAGTGACGGAACCGATCAGCCCCAGCATTTT. The chain recombines TRBV30 with TRBJ1-5; D is ambiguous. The ends were cut back, 1 base at V and 5 bases at J, with 9 bases in the middle. The CDR3 spans 13 residues. The germline V gene encodes CDR1 GTSNPN and CDR2 SVGIG (reference sequence).

The chain carries TRBV28 and TRBJ2-1; tentative D call: TRBD2 (5 bases). V lost 3 bases, J lost 9 bases, and 15 bases lay in between. Germline V gene lookup returns CDR1 MDHEN and CDR2 SYDVKM. The CDR3 is 14 residues long. CDR3 sequence (DNA): TGTGCCAGCAGTTTGCCCTTAGAGGGTCGTGAGCAGTTCTTC. Protein sequence: CASSLPLEGREQFF.

The chain uses TRBV30 and TRBJ1-1; D is undetermined. Trimming cost V 2 bases and J 0 bases, with 10 bases left between them. Looked up from germline, CDR1 is GTSNPN and CDR2 is SVGIG (reference sequence). The CDR3 runs to 14 residues. The chain's CDR3 is CAWSWWSMNTEAFF. The CDR3 nucleotides read TGTGCCTGGAGTTGGTGGAGCATGAACACTGAAGCTTTCTTT. The whole variable domain, filled in from reference TRBV30 and TRBJ1-1, reads SQTIHQWPATLVQPVGSPLSLECTVEGTSNPNLYWYRQAAGRGLQLLFYSVGIGQISSEVPQNLSASRPQDRQFILSSKKLLLSDSGFYLCAWSWWSMNTEAFFGQGTRLTVV.

V usage is TRBV18 and J usage is TRBJ2-7, with D perhaps TRBD2 (5 bases). Trimming shortened V by 1 base and J by 5 bases, and 9 bases separated the two germline ends. Per the germline V gene, CDR1 is KGHSH and CDR2 is LQKENI. This CDR3 is 13 amino acids long. The CDR3 bases are TGTGCCAGCTCACCACGGGGAGCGGACGAGCAGTACTTC. Its translation: CASSPRGADEQYF.

The V call is TRBV6-2 or TRBV6-3, the J call TRBJ2-2; D is perhaps TRBD1 or TRBD2 (5 bases each). V lost 2 bases to trimming and J lost 3 bases, with 7 bases between them. Germline V gene lookup returns CDR1 MNHEY and CDR2 SVGEGT. This CDR3 region has 14 residues. This chain's CDR3 is CASSYQGDTGELFF. The CDR3 nucleotides read TGTGCCAGCAGTTACCAGGGAGACACCGGGGAGCTGTTTTTT.

This chain connects TRBV28 to TRBJ2-7, with a possible D match to TRBD2 (5 bases). Per germline, CDR1 MDHEN and CDR2 SYDVKM. Trimming removed 7 bases from V and 6 bases from J, with 16 bases in between. The CDR3 extends over 13 amino acids. CDR3 nucleotide sequence: TGTGCCAGCAACCTGTACGGACGGGGCGAGCAGTACTTC. Residues: CASNLYGRGEQYF.

The chain has TRBV7-9 and TRBJ1-3; D call uncertain. V was pared by 6 bases and J by 2 bases, with 17 bases between. Germline CDR1 and CDR2: SEHNR and FQNEAQ (reference sequence). The CDR3 runs 16 residues. CDR3 in amino acids: CASSYIGKEAGNTIYF. The CDR3, as DNA: TGTGCCAGCAGTTACATAGGGAAGGAGGCTGGAAACACCATATATTTT.

The chain joins TRBV7-9 to TRBJ2-2; D perhaps matches TRBD2 (6 bases). Germline CDR1 is SEHNR and CDR2 is FQNEAQ (reference sequence). The CDR3 covers 15 residues. V dropped 3 bases and J dropped 4 bases, with 12 bases sitting between them. CDR3 loop: CASSFLARTTGELFF. The CDR3 DNA follows: TGTGCCAGCAGCTTCCTAGCGCGAACCACCGGGGAGCTGTTTTTT.

The rearrangement joins TRBV6-1 to TRBJ2-7; D could derive from TRBD1 or TRBD2 (6 bases each). This CDR3 contains 17 residues. Germline-derived CDR1 and CDR2 are MNHNS and SASEGT. Trimming pared 2 bases from V and 2 bases from J, leaving 19 bases between. Here the CDR3 DNA reads TGTGCCAGCAGTGAACCTCCCGGGGGCAGCAGGACCTACGAGCAGTACTTC. Its translation: CASSEPPGGSRTYEQYF.